The 23 T cell receptor beta chains below were found in one sample sequenced in a study of T cell repertoires in cytomegalovirus infection. From the reads, TCRdb called clonotypes with MiXCR, one entry per CDR3 protein. The sample consists of hundreds of thousands of distinct CDR3 sequences, approximately 24% of them appearing once. The specimen sequenced was CD8+ T cells from PBMCs. Source of these receptors: a human donor in good health (CMV status not recorded). Some clones in this sample may be carry-over from other donors' samples.

CDR3 sequence (DNA): TGTGCCAGCAGCTCGGGCCGGGGACAGCGGTTCAATCAGCCCCAGCATTTT. Translating gives CASSSGRGQRFNQPQHF. The genes are TRBV5-6 and TRBJ1-5; 7 positions match TRBD1. The CDR3 sequence is 17 residues long. V lost 3 bases, J lost 3 bases, and 12 bases stayed unmatched. CDR1 is SGHDT, CDR2 YYEEEE, per germline.

V usage is TRBV4-1 and J usage is TRBJ1-1, with 9 nucleotides matching TRBD1. V was pared by 4 bases and J by 10 bases, with 1 base of the junction left unmatched. The germline V gene encodes CDR1 MGHRA and CDR2 YSYEKL. CDR3 length equals 11 residues. CDR3 sequence: CASSPGQGAFF. CDR3 in DNA: TGCGCCAGCAGCCCGGGACAGGGAGCTTTCTTT.

The chain joins TRBV28 to TRBJ2-7; the match to TRBD1 covers 8 bases. Trimming cost V 5 bases and J 6 bases; bases outside gene matches: 3. The CDR3 has 12 residues. The V gene's germline CDR1 is MDHEN and CDR2 SYDVKM. The CDR3 protein is CASSTGGREQYV. CDR3 bases: TGTGCCAGCAGTACAGGGGGGCGCGAGCAGTACGTC.

The rearrangement joins TRBV6-6 to TRBJ1-1; tentatively, D is TRBD1 (6 bases). V was pared by 6 bases and J by 5 bases, with 16 bases between. Germline values: CDR1 MNHNY, CDR2 SVGAGI (reference sequence). The CDR3 spans 14 residues. The CDR3 DNA sequence: TGTGCCAGCAGCTACCAACAGGGATCTACTGAAGCTTTCTTT. It is translated as CASSYQQGSTEAFF.

The chain has TRBV11-1 and TRBJ2-2, with a tentative D call TRBD1 (7 bases). Trimming shortened V by 0 bases and J by 1 base, and 15 bases separated the two germline ends. The CDR3 has 18 amino acids. Germline V lookup: CDR1 SGHAT, CDR2 FQDESV (reference sequence). CDR3: CASSLAPGGTENTGELFF. In DNA, the CDR3 is TGTGCCAGCAGCTTAGCGCCAGGCGGGACAGAGAACACCGGGGAGCTGTTTTTT.

The sample holds many counts of this clonotype. The chain is built from TRBV7-2 and TRBJ2-2; the D gene is possibly TRBD2 (6 bases). The germline gives CDR1 SGHTA, CDR2 FQGNSA. This CDR3 has 15 residues. V lost 8 bases, J lost 4 bases, and 17 bases lay in between. CDR3 sequence (DNA): TGTGCCAGCGCGGGCGCGGGGATGGGCACCGGGGAGCTGTTTTTT. Its translation is CASAGAGMGTGELFF. Full variable domain (rest looked up from reference TRBV7-2 and TRBJ2-2): GAGVSQSPSNKVTEKGKDVELRCDPISGHTALYWYRQSLGQGLEFLIYFQGNSAPDKSGLPSDRFSAERTGGSVSTLTIQRTQQEDSAVYLCASAGAGMGTGELFFGEGSRLTVL.

V is TRBV5-1 and J is TRBJ1-4; weak D call: TRBD1 (6 bases). The germline V gene has CDR1 SGHRS and CDR2 YFSETQ. The CDR3 has 15 residues. The V end was cut by 6 bases, the J end by 7 bases, with 19 bases between. Here the CDR3 DNA reads TGCGCCAGCAAAAGTCCGCCCGGAGGGGGTGAAAAACTGTTTTTT. Its protein product is CASKSPPGGGEKLFF.

This clonotype came up many times. This chain uses TRBV7-2 with TRBJ2-3; unclear D gene. The germline V gene encodes CDR1 SGHTA and CDR2 FQGNSA. V gave up 2 bases and J gave up 3 bases, with 12 bases separating them. The CDR3 is made up of 15 amino acids. In nucleotides, the CDR3 is TGTGCCAGCAGCTTATGGACCAAACCTACAGATACGCAGTATTTT. This gives the protein CASSLWTKPTDTQYF.

This clonotype was observed a handful of times. Here the CDR3 reads CATSRKTSGTYNEQFF. The CDR3 region has the DNA TGTGCCACCAGCAGAAAAACTAGCGGGACCTACAATGAGCAGTTCTTC. The rearrangement links TRBV15 to TRBJ2-1; TRBD2 matches at 10 bases. V was clipped by 2 bases and J by 2 bases; unmatched bases: 3. The CDR3 is 16 residues long. Germline V gene lookup returns CDR1 LNHNV and CDR2 YYDKDF (reference sequence).

This clonotype was seen a handful of times. The rearrangement links TRBV6-2 or TRBV6-3 to TRBJ2-3; possibly TRBD2 for D (7 bases). V shed 2 bases and J shed 1 base, with 13 bases lying between them. Germline V gene sequence: CDR1 MNHEY, CDR2 SVGEGT. The CDR3 loop spans 16 amino acids. The CDR3 is CASSYVVGGGTDTQYF. The CDR3 DNA is TGTGCCAGCAGTTACGTTGTAGGGGGGGGCACAGATACGCAGTATTTT.

In this sample, this clonotype turned up a few times. The rearrangement uses TRBV4-1 and TRBJ2-6; no clear D gene. Germline CDR1 is MGHRA and CDR2 is YSYEKL. Deletions cut 4 bases from V and 0 bases from J, with 22 bases between. This CDR3 comprises 20 residues. The CDR3 region has the DNA TGCGCCAGCAGCCCCCCCGGGCTCTTTATTAATTTCTCTGGGGCCAACGTCCTGACTTTC. It encodes CASSPPGLFINFSGANVLTF.

This clonotype was detected only a few times. The chain has TRBV7-6 and TRBJ2-1; D is possibly TRBD1 (6 bases). Trimming pared 5 bases from V and 4 bases from J, leaving 18 bases between. The CDR3 consists of 16 residues. Germline CDR1 reads SGHVS; CDR2 reads FNYEAQ. The CDR3 loop reads CASSPTTGTRYNEQFF. The CDR3 DNA is TGTGCCAGCAGCCCAACAACCGGGACACGTTACAATGAGCAGTTCTTC. The entire variable domain, with the rest obtained from reference TRBV7-6 and TRBJ2-1, is as follows: GAGVSQSPRYKVTKRGQDVALRCDPISGHVSLYWYRQALGQGPEFLTYFNYEAQQDKSGLPNDRFSAERPEGSISTLTIQRTEQRDSAMYRCASSPTTGTRYNEQFFGPGTRLTVL.

This clonotype was counted between two and nine times. The V gene is TRBV7-6, the J gene TRBJ2-2; possibly TRBD2 for D (5 bases). Trimming took off 1 base at V and 4 bases at J, with 10 bases between the two ends. Germline CDR1 and CDR2: SGHVS and FNYEAQ. CDR3 length equals 15 residues. CDR3 DNA sequence: TGTGCCAGCAGCTTAGTCCTAGGAGGCACCGGGGAGCTGTTTTTT. Translated, it gives CASSLVLGGTGELFF.

This clonotype was counted only a few times. This sequence joins TRBV18 and TRBJ1-1; D unclear. The CDR3 totals 19 residues. Trimming shortened V by 2 bases and J by 0 bases, and 22 bases separated the two germline ends. Germline CDR1 and CDR2: KGHSH and LQKENI. The CDR3 DNA follows: TGTGCCAGCTCACCAGTCTCTCCCTGGCCGGTAGCCATGAACACTGAAGCTTTCTTT. Amino acids: CASSPVSPWPVAMNTEAFF. Drawing the rest from reference TRBV18 and TRBJ1-1, the complete variable domain is NAGVMQNPRHLVRRRGQEARLRCSPMKGHSHVYWYRQLPEEGLKFMVYLQKENIIDESGMPKERFSAEFPKEGPSILRIQQVVRGDSAAYFCASSPVSPWPVAMNTEAFFGQGTRLTVV.

The table lists this clonotype with a few counts. The V call is TRBV7-9, the J call TRBJ1-2; TRBD1 is a possible D gene (6 bases). V dropped 5 bases and J dropped 8 bases, with 15 bases sitting between them. The germline V gene has CDR1 SEHNR and CDR2 FQNEAQ (reference sequence). The CDR3 covers 13 residues. The CDR3 spells CASSQGGGGGYTF. The CDR3, as DNA: TGTGCCAGCAGCCAAGGCGGGGGCGGCGGCTACACCTTC.

This clonotype was seen many times. J is TRBJ2-3 and V is TRBV7-9; no firm D call. CDR1 is SEHNR and CDR2 is FQNEAQ in the germline V gene (reference sequence). V was trimmed by 1 base and J by 2 bases, leaving 4 bases between them. This CDR3 has 13 amino acids. The CDR3 sequence is CASSLEFTDTQYF. The CDR3 DNA reads as TGTGCCAGCAGCTTAGAGTTCACAGATACGCAGTATTTT.

V usage is TRBV27 and J usage is TRBJ1-4; a possible D gene is TRBD1 (5 bases). With 6 bases removed from V and 2 bases from J, the gap between germline ends came to 10 bases. Germline V gene lookup returns CDR1 MNHEY and CDR2 SMNVEV (reference sequence). This CDR3 has 14 residues. CDR3 in DNA: TGTGCCAGCAGACCGGGACGGACTAATGAAAAACTGTTTTTT. This codes for CASRPGRTNEKLFF.

The chain joins TRBV27 to TRBJ2-1; possibly TRBD2 for D (6 bases). Germline lookup yields CDR1 MNHEY and CDR2 SMNVEV (reference sequence). CDR3 length equals 16 residues. The V gene lost 6 bases and the J gene lost 10 bases, with 25 bases spanning the gap. CDR3 in DNA: TGTGCCAGCAGGCCCCTCCTAGGAGGGGCCGGGGAGGAGCAGTTCTTC. Translation: CASRPLLGGAGEEQFF.

This chain joins TRBV29-1 and TRBJ1-1; D unclear. V shed 1 base and J shed 6 bases, with 15 bases lying between them. Germline CDR1 is SQVTM and CDR2 is ANQGSEA. This CDR3 has 14 residues. Here the CDR3 reads CSVEGPGRDAEAFF. The CDR3 nucleotides are TGCAGCGTTGAAGGGCCTGGGAGAGACGCTGAAGCTTTCTTT.

This clonotype was observed a handful of times. This rearrangement joins TRBV27 to TRBJ1-5; a weak D match, TRBD1 (6 bases). The CDR3 consists of 18 residues. CDR1 and CDR2 from the germline V gene are MNHEY and SMNVEV (reference sequence). V was clipped by 4 bases and J by 0 bases, with 19 bases between them. The CDR3 nucleotides read TGTGCCAGCAGTTCGTCCCGGGACATCTTTATTAGCAATCAGCCCCAGCATTTT. This encodes CASSSSRDIFISNQPQHF.

Many counts were recorded for this clonotype. This chain uses TRBV7-8 with TRBJ2-7; the D call may be TRBD1 or TRBD2 (5 bases each). CDR3 length: 14 residues. V lost 5 bases to trimming and J lost 3 bases, with 14 bases between them. Germline-derived CDR1 and CDR2 are SGHVS and FQNEAQ. CDR3 coding DNA: TGTGCCAGCAGCCCCGGGACCCGCTACTACGAGCAGTACGTC. It is translated as CASSPGTRYYEQYV.

The chain links TRBV28 to TRBJ2-1, with 10 bases identical to TRBD2. This CDR3 is built from 16 residues. V lost 8 bases, J lost 3 bases, and 10 bases stayed unmatched. Germline CDR1 reads MDHEN; CDR2 reads SYDVKM. DNA of the CDR3: TGTGCCAGCCTCGGGGTAGCGGGGGGTTACTACAATGAGCAGTTCTTC. Amino acids: CASLGVAGGYYNEQFF.

This clonotype was counted ten times or more. The chain joins TRBV6-5 to TRBJ1-5, with unresolved D. This CDR3 has 13 amino acids. The V gene's germline CDR1 is MNHEY and CDR2 SVGAGI. The V end was cut by 6 bases, the J end by 0 bases, with 6 bases between. For the CDR3, the DNA is TGTGCCAGCAGAACAAATAGCAATCAGCCCCAGCATTTT. Encoded protein: CASRTNSNQPQHF.